This T cell receptor beta chain was sequenced during a study of regulatory T cells in long-lasting Graves disease. Regarding the study as a whole: Persistent disease preferred TRBV28, TRBJ1-2 and TRBJ2-5; new disease, TRBV20-1 and TRBJ2-1. Accuracy may have suffered from the small sample size.

V was clipped by 2 bases and J by 2 bases; unmatched bases: 12. The CDR3 loop spans 18 amino acids. Germline V gene lookup returns CDR1 SGHRS and CDR2 YFSETQ. Time point denoted: persistent/refractory GD, antithyroid drugs over 5 years with positive TRAb. There was RNA extracted from PBMCs, and the TCR library was made from it. This clonotype showed up just a few times. Its specificity is unknown. With iRepertoire HTBI primers and Arm-PCR of CDR3 regions, TCR beta libraries were built. A single record per CDR3 protein comes from TCRdb applying MiXCR to the multiplex PCR reads. Of 250,000 to 300,000 distinct CDR3 sequences listed, more than 20% were seen once; the top ten hold 45% to 70%.

The rearrangement links TRBV5-1 to TRBJ2-7; TRBD2 matches 11 bases. Specimen: peripheral blood mononuclear cells (PBMCs), collected when the disease was refractory, from a patient treated with antithyroid drugs. The receptor comes from a female donor with Graves disease. CDR3 sequence: CASSFSAPGTSGAYEQYF. For the CDR3, the DNA is TGCGCCAGCAGCTTTTCGGCCCCCGGGACTAGCGGAGCCTACGAGCAGTACTTC.